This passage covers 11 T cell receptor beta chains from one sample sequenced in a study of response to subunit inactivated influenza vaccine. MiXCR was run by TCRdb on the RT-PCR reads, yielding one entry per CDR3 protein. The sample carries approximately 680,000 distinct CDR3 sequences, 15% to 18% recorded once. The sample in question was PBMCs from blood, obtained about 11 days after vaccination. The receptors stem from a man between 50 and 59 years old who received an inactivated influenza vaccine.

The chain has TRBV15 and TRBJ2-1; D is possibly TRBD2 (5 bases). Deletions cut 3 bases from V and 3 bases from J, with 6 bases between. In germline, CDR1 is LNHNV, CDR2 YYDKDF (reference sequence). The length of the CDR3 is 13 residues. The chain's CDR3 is CATSRDFYNEQFF. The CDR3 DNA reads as TGTGCCACCAGCAGGGACTTCTACAATGAGCAGTTCTTC.

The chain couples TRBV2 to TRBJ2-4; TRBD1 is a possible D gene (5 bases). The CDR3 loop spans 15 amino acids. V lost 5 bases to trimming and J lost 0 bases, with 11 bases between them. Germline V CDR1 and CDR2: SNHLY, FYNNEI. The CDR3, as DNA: TGTGCCAGCAGTCAGCAGGGAACAGCCAAAAACATTCAGTACTTC. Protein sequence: CASSQQGTAKNIQYF.

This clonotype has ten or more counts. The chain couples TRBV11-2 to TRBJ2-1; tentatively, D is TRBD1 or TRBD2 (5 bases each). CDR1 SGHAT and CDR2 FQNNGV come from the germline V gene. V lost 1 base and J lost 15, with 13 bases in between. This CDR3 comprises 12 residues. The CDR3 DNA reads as TGTGCCAGCAGCTTAGTTCGAGGGGTGCTGTTCTTC. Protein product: CASSLVRGVLFF.

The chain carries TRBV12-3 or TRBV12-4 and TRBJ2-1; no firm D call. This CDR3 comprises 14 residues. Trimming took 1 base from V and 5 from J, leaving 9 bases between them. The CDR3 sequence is CASSLGLQHNEQFF. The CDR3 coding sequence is TGTGCCAGCAGTTTAGGTCTACAGCACAATGAGCAGTTCTTC.

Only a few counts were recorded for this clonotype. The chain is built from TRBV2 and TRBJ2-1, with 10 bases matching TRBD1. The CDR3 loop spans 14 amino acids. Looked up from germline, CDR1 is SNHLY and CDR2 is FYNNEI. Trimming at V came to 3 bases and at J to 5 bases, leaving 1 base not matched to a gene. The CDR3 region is CASSEGTGDNEQFF. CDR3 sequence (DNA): TGTGCCAGCAGTGAGGGGACAGGGGACAATGAGCAGTTCTTC.

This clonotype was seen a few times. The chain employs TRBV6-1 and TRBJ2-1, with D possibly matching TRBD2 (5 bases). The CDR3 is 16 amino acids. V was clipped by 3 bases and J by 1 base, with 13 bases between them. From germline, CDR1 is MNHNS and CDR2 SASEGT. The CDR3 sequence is CASSEKSRRSYNEQFF. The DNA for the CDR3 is TGTGCCAGCAGTGAGAAAAGTCGGAGGTCCTACAATGAGCAGTTCTTC.

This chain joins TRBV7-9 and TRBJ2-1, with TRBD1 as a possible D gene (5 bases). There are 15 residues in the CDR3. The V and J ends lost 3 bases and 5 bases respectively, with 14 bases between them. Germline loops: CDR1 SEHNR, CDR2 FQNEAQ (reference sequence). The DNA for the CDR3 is TGTGCCAGCAGCTTTTGGGGCGCCGAAAACAATGAGCAGTTCTTC. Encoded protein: CASSFWGAENNEQFF.

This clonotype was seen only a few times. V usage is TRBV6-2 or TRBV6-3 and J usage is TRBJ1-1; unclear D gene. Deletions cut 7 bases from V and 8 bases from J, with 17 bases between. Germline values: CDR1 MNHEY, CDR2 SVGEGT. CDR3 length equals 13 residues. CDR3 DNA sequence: TGTGCCAGCACCCTGGACCCGGGGATAGAAGCTTTCTTT. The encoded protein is CASTLDPGIEAFF.

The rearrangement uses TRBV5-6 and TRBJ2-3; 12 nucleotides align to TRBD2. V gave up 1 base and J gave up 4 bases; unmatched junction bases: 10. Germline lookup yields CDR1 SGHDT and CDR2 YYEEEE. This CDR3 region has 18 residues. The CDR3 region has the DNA TGTGCCAGCAGCTTGTATGGAGTGACTAGCGGGAGTTCAGATACGCAGTATTTT. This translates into CASSLYGVTSGSSDTQYF.

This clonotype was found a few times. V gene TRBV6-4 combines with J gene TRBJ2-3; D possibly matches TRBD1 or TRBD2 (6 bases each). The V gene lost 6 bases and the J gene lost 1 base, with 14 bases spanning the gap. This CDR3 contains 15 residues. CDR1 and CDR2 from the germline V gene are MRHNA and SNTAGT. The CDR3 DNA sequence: TGTGCCAGCAGGGCACAGGGACTTCGCACAGATACGCAGTATTTT. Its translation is CASRAQGLRTDTQYF.

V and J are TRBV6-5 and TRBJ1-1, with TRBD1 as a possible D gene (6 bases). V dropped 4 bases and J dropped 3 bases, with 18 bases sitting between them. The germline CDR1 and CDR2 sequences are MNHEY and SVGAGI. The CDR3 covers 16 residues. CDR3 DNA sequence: TGTGCCAGCAGTTCACTCCCGGGGGCGGGGGACACTGAAGCTTTCTTT. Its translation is CASSSLPGAGDTEAFF.